The 25 T cell receptor delta chains presented below share a single source sample, sequenced in a study of gamma-delta T cells after stem cell transplantation. TCRdb re-called clones from the RT-PCR reads using CATT. Of 1,800 or so delta-chain clones listed, 15% to 20% were seen once; the top ten hold 66%. The specimen sequenced was gamma-delta T cells. These receptors came from a human donor. It is not recorded whose cells these are; they may come from a transplant donor.

This clone has a single count. A junction boundary mismatches the germline segment, possibly from a read error. The chain has TRDV3 and TRDJ1, with 7 bases identical to TRDD3. CDR1 and CDR2 (germline): TVYSNPD, GDNSRS (reference sequence). The CDR3 covers 14 residues. CDR3 in DNA: TGCAGTGGTAGCTGGGCGGATACGGGCGATAAACTCATCTTT. Protein product: CSGSWADTGDKLIF.

This clone was detected only a few times. The protein recorded in TCRdb matches a much larger clone and deviates from this DNA's translation at residue 15, suggesting a read error; the protein here is obtained by translating the DNA. This chain connects TRDV1 to TRDJ3; 8 bases map to TRDD2. In germline, CDR1 is TSWWSYY, CDR2 QGS. This CDR3 is 21 amino acids long. The CDR3 is CALGELTNFLPSSWGTRQMFF. As DNA, the CDR3 is TGTGCTCTTGGGGAACTCACCAACTTCCTACCCAGCTCCTGGGGCACCCGACAGATGTTTTTC.

This clone was detected only a few times. The genes are TRDV2 and TRDJ1, with TRDD3 identical over 8 bases. Losses at the gene ends were 0 bases for V and 0 bases for J; bases not matched to a gene: 8. Germline V gene sequence: CDR1 GEAIGNYY, CDR2 EKD. The CDR3 sequence is 17 residues long. The CDR3, as DNA: TGTGCCTGTGACACCGCTGGGGGACCGACTTACACCGATAAACTCATCTTT. The encoded protein is CACDTAGGPTYTDKLIF.

On this clone itself: A much larger clone lies one base from this, so it may be a read error. This sample also contains other DNA sequences that code for the same CDR3. The chain employs TRDV1 and TRDJ1, with 12 bases matching TRDD3. Germline assignment: CDR1 TSWWSYY and CDR2 QGS. The CDR3 runs 24 residues. This CDR3 is CALGERDHSDYWGILGDYTDKLIF. The CDR3 nucleotides read TGTGCTCTTGGGGAACGAGACCACTCAGATTACTGGGGGATACTGGGGGACTACACTGATAAACTCATCTTT.

This clone is termed medium-sized (0.01 to 0.1%). The chain links TRDV2 to TRDJ1; TRDD3 might be the D (7 bases). This CDR3 is 17 amino acids long. Trimming left V 3 bases short and J 0 bases short, with 19 bases between. Germline V gives CDR1 GEAIGNYY, CDR2 EKD. The CDR3, as DNA: TGTGCCTGTGACCCCCTTCGCTTCCTGGGGGACACCGATAAACTCATCTTT. Its protein is CACDPLRFLGDTDKLIF.

With respect to this clone: A junction end diverges from the germline sequence, so it may reflect a read error. The sample contains more than one DNA sequence encoding this CDR3. The rearrangement uses TRDV2 and TRDJ1, with D unclear. The CDR3 is made up of 16 amino acids. Germline CDR1 and CDR2: GEAIGNYY and EKD. The chain's CDR3 is CACVSPGATATDKLIF. For the CDR3, the DNA is TGCGCCTGTGTTAGCCCAGGGGCCACGGCCACCGATAAACTCATCTTT.

V gene TRDV2 combines with J gene TRDJ1, with a tentative D call TRDD3 (6 bases). This CDR3 has 22 amino acids. The V and J ends lost 3 bases and 0 bases respectively, with 34 bases between them. Germline V gene lookup returns CDR1 GEAIGNYY and CDR2 EKD. CDR3 residues: CACDPLSHGDPVKGRYTDKLIF. DNA of the CDR3: TGTGCCTGTGACCCCCTCTCCCATGGGGATCCCGTTAAAGGTCGGTACACCGATAAACTCATCTTT.

By its share, this clone is medium-sized. This chain links TRDV1 with TRDJ1; 7 nucleotides match TRDD3. The CDR3 extends over 20 amino acids. V was pared by 0 bases and J by 4 bases, with 20 bases of the junction left unmatched. CDR1 TSWWSYY and CDR2 QGS come from the germline V gene. CDR3 amino acids: CALGELRSLLGYQLLDKLIF. The CDR3 DNA follows: TGTGCTCTTGGGGAACTAAGAAGCCTACTGGGATACCAACTCCTCGATAAACTCATCTTT.

This clone was seen only a few times. TCRdb lists the protein of a much larger clone for this DNA, which differs at residue 15, so this is likely a read error; the protein given here is translated from the DNA itself. The chain's CDR3 is CACDIVGDTRSYTDRLIF. DNA for the CDR3: TGTGCCTGTGACATAGTGGGGGATACGCGATCTTACACCGATAGACTCATCTTT. The V call is TRDV2, the J call TRDJ1, with 11 bases that match TRDD3. CDR3 length: 18 amino acids. The germline V gene encodes CDR1 GEAIGNYY and CDR2 EKD.

V and J are TRDV2 and TRDJ1, with TRDD3 identical over 7 bases. V shed 0 bases, J shed 5 bases, and the junction held 8 bases outside the gene matches. The V gene's germline CDR1 is GEAIGNYY and CDR2 EKD. The CDR3 has 15 amino acids. As DNA, the CDR3 is TGTGCCTGTGACACCCGAAAATTACTGGGGGATAAACTCATCTTT. Its protein product is CACDTRKLLGDKLIF.

This clone counts as large. The chain combines TRDV2 with TRDJ1, with D possibly TRDD3 on 7 matching bases. The CDR3 length is 20 residues. Germline V gives CDR1 GEAIGNYY, CDR2 EKD. V was trimmed by 0 bases and J by 4 bases, leaving 29 bases between them. The CDR3 reads CACDTVPSNWGSENGDKLIF. The CDR3 bases are TGTGCCTGTGACACCGTTCCTTCCAACTGGGGATCGGAAAATGGCGATAAACTCATCTTT.

The table lists this clone with a few counts. A much more abundant neighbour one base away suggests this may be a read error. The same CDR3 can be traced to other DNA sequences in this sample. This rearrangement joins TRDV2 to TRDJ1; D call uncertain. The V end lost 0 bases, the J end lost 3 bases, and 16 bases lay between the germline ends. Germline lookup yields CDR1 GEAIGNYY and CDR2 EKD. CDR3 length: 16 amino acids. The DNA of the CDR3 is TGTGCCTGTGACACCGTGCAACACACCAACGCCGATAAACTCATCTTT. Translating it yields CACDTVQHTNADKLIF.

Concerning this clone itself: A far bigger clonotype differs at one base, so this is likely a read error. Other DNA sequences from this sample encode an identical CDR3 as well. J is TRDJ1 and V is TRDV3; 7 positions match TRDD3. There are 20 residues in the CDR3. Germline CDR1 reads TVYSNPD; CDR2 reads GDNSRS (reference sequence). CDR3 region: CASGDSTPTGVMANTDKLIF. Here the CDR3 DNA reads TGTGCCTCAGGGGACTCTACGCCGACTGGGGTGATGGCCAACACCGATAAACTTATCTTT.

This clone is medium-sized. Other DNA sequences in the sample encode the same CDR3. The chain combines TRDV2 with TRDJ1; TRDD3 aligns across 7 bases. The junction had 10 bases not matched to a gene; V was cut back by 7 bases and J by 0 bases. CDR3 length: 15 residues. CDR1 is GEAIGNYY, CDR2 EKD, per germline. The chain's CDR3 is CACAALGGNTDKLIF. The CDR3 nucleotides are TGTGCCTGCGCGGCCCTGGGGGGGAACACCGATAAACTCATCTTT.

This clone was found a few times. The J gene is TRDJ1, the V gene TRDV1; 11 bases match TRDD3. Germline V gene sequence: CDR1 TSWWSYY, CDR2 QGS. J lost 1 base, V lost 0 bases, and 25 bases had no gene match. The CDR3 loop spans 24 amino acids. The CDR3 bases are TGTGCTCTTGGGGAACTAGTCCCTACGTTGTCTTCCCTCTGGGGGATACTGTGCACCGATAAACTCATCTTT. Its protein is CALGELVPTLSSLWGILCTDKLIF.

As for this clone: One end of the junction does not line up with germline, which may come from a read error. The CDR3 is CALRRWGIAAKLFF. CDR3 DNA sequence: TGTGCTCTTAGACGATGGGGGATAGCAGCAAAACTCTTCTTT. J is TRDJ2 and V is TRDV1; 9 nucleotides agree with TRDD3. The CDR3 extends over 14 amino acids. Germline V gene lookup returns CDR1 TSWWSYY and CDR2 QGS.

This clone has more than one count but fewer than ten. The genes are TRDV3 and TRDJ1, with 7 bases identical to TRDD3. The trim removed 4 bases at V and 4 bases at J, leaving 15 bases unmatched. Germline V gene lookup returns CDR1 TVYSNPD and CDR2 GDNSRS (reference sequence). The CDR3 contains 15 residues. The CDR3 nucleotides read TGTGCCTGGGGAGCTGGGGCGGATACGGGCGATAAACTCATCTTT. Its protein is CAWGAGADTGDKLIF.

To note about this clone: It is likely a read error: a sequence one base away is far more abundant. The sample contains more than one DNA sequence encoding this CDR3. The V call is TRDV1, the J call TRDJ1, with TRDD2 identical over 9 bases. The CDR3 runs 19 residues. Germline lookup yields CDR1 TSWWSYY and CDR2 QGS. Trimming at V came to 4 bases and at J to 5 bases, leaving 20 bases not matched to a gene. CDR3 bases: TGTGCTCTTGGGGTCAGCCTTCCTACTTGGGGGACATTTCCTGATAAACTCATCTTT. Amino acids: CALGVSLPTWGTFPDKLIF.

This clone was seen more than once but under ten times. The junction differs from germline at one of its ends, possibly a read error. V gene TRDV2 combines with J gene TRDJ1; possible D gene TRDD3, 5 bases. From germline, CDR1 is GEAIGNYY and CDR2 EKD. This CDR3 is built from 21 residues. CDR3 sequence reads: CACDTVESHLRTGVLTAKLIF. The CDR3 DNA follows: TGTGCCTGTGACACCGTTGAGTCCCACCTGCGTACTGGTGTACTCACCGCTAAACTCATCTTT.

There are a few counts of this clone. A far larger clone is off by one base, so a read error is likely. This rearrangement joins TRDV2 to TRDJ1, with 9 bases aligning to TRDD3. The CDR3 consists of 17 residues. Germline CDR1 reads GEAIGNYY; CDR2 reads EKD. The trim removed 1 base at V and 10 bases at J, leaving 18 bases unmatched. This CDR3 reads CACDTLGGLGDQYRLIF. The CDR3 bases are TGTGCCTGTGACACTTTGGGCGGACTGGGGGACCAGTATAGACTCATCTTT.

As concerns this clone: TCRdb pairs this DNA with a much larger clone's protein that differs at residue 10, likely a read error; the protein shown was translated from the DNA. CDR3 amino acids: CACDTVTGGCNGTSYTDKLIF. Here the CDR3 DNA reads TGTGCCTGTGACACCGTCACTGGGGGATGCAACGGGACTTCGTACACCGATAAACTCATCTTT. The chain carries TRDV2 and TRDJ1; 10 bases match TRDD3. Germline CDR1 GEAIGNYY, CDR2 EKD. V dropped 0 bases and J dropped 0; count of bases not matched to a gene: 18. CDR3 length equals 21 residues.

A few counts support this clone. A far larger clone differs by one base, so this is likely a read error. This CDR3 is also generated by other DNA sequences in the sample. The chain carries TRDV1 and TRDJ1, with 11 bases fitting TRDD3. Per the germline V gene, CDR1 is TSWWSYY and CDR2 is QGS. V was pared by 2 bases and J by 7 bases, with 24 bases of the junction left unmatched. The CDR3 runs 21 residues. The CDR3 region has the DNA TGTGCTCTTGGGGAAATTTCCTACCCCCTCCTATTGGGGGATACGCTGGGTAAACTCATCTTT. It encodes CALGEISYPLLLGDTLGKLIF.

With regard to this clone: For this DNA, TCRdb reports the protein of a much larger clone, which diverges at residue 12, most likely from a read error; the protein presented here is translated directly from the DNA. The chain joins TRDV3 to TRDJ1; 7 bases align to TRDD3. The germline gives CDR1 TVYSNPD, CDR2 GDNSRS (reference sequence). The CDR3 is 20 residues long. J was trimmed by 4 bases and V by 1 base; bases with no gene match: 27. CDR3: CAFMSLRNTYWRIRSDKLIF. The DNA of the CDR3 is TGTGCCTTTATGAGCTTGAGGAATACGTACTGGAGGATACGGAGCGATAAACTCATCTTT.

With respect to this clone: A far more abundant clone sits one base away, making this likely a read error. Other DNA sequences in the sample encode the same CDR3. The rearrangement joins TRDV2 to TRDJ1; TRDD3 aligns across 13 bases. CDR1 is GEAIGNYY, CDR2 EKD, per germline. CDR3 length: 17 amino acids. The V segment lost 0 bases and the J segment 2 bases; nucleotides outside the gene matches: 5. This CDR3 reads CACDTLLGDTQTDKLIF. For the CDR3, the DNA is TGTGCCTGTGACACCTTACTGGGGGATACGCAGACCGATAAACTCATCTTT.

This clone has just a few counts. At residue 10, the translated DNA and the protein in TCRdb do not agree; the protein given here is derived from the DNA. The gene calls are TRDV2 and TRDJ1, with a weak D call TRDD3 (6 bases). Germline V gives CDR1 GEAIGNYY, CDR2 EKD. The CDR3 spans 20 residues. Trimming left V 0 bases short and J 1 base short, with 26 bases between. The CDR3 spells CACDTLPGVQGDVGTDKLIF. The CDR3 bases are TGTGCCTGTGACACCCTCCCTGGTGTACAGGGGGACGTCGGCACCGATAAACTCATCTTT.